These 5 T cell receptor beta chains were sequenced from one sample in a study of identical twins. TCRdb called the 5' RACE reads again in MiXCR, with one record for every CDR3 protein. The data hold 1.5 million to 2 million distinct CDR3 sequences, with under 35% observed a single time. The sequenced sample consisted of cord blood. Receptor source: a newborn girl in good health.

This clonotype was counted between two and nine times. This chain joins TRBV25-1 and TRBJ1-2; D gene uncertain. Germline assignment: CDR1 MGHDK and CDR2 SYGVNS. V lost 3 bases and J lost 0, with 14 bases in between. There are 16 residues in the CDR3. The CDR3 bases are TGTGCCAGCAGTGACGCCTCTAGGAGGGCTAACTATGGCTACACCTTC. This codes for CASSDASRRANYGYTF.

The chain combines TRBV5-1 with TRBJ1-6; D may be TRBD1 (5 bases). The CDR3 has 15 residues. The V gene's germline CDR1 is SGHRS and CDR2 YFSETQ. V was pared by 3 bases and J by 9 bases, with 16 bases between. CDR3 in DNA: TGCGCCAGCAGCTCGGAAGGGACCTCCACTTCACCCCTCCACTTT. This sequence encodes CASSSEGTSTSPLHF.

The chain is built from TRBV27 and TRBJ1-2; D gene uncertain. V lost 4 bases and J 0 bases, leaving 12 bases between the germline ends. CDR1 and CDR2 from the germline V gene are MNHEY and SMNVEV (reference sequence). The length of the CDR3 is 15 residues. The CDR3 loop is CASSWGDGANYGYTF. CDR3 coding DNA: TGTGCCAGCAGTTGGGGAGATGGGGCTAACTATGGCTACACCTTC.

This clonotype has just a few counts. V and J are TRBV20-1 and TRBJ1-4; tentatively, D is TRBD1 (5 bases). Trimming removed 3 bases at V and 8 bases at J, with 19 bases between. The CDR3 runs to 15 residues. CDR1 is DFQATT, CDR2 SNEGSKA, per germline (reference sequence). CDR3: CSASHRDSWGEKLFF. CDR3 DNA: TGCAGTGCTAGTCACCGCGACAGCTGGGGCGAAAAACTGTTTTTT.

V usage is TRBV28 and J usage is TRBJ1-6, with TRBD1 identical over 8 bases. The V gene end was trimmed by 3 bases and the J gene end by 1 base; junction bases not matched to a gene: 8. CDR3 length: 18 amino acids. The germline V gene has CDR1 MDHEN and CDR2 SYDVKM. The CDR3 DNA sequence: TGTGCCAGCAGTTTCGGACAGGGAATTAAGTCCTATAATTCACCCCTCCACTTT. This codes for CASSFGQGIKSYNSPLHF.